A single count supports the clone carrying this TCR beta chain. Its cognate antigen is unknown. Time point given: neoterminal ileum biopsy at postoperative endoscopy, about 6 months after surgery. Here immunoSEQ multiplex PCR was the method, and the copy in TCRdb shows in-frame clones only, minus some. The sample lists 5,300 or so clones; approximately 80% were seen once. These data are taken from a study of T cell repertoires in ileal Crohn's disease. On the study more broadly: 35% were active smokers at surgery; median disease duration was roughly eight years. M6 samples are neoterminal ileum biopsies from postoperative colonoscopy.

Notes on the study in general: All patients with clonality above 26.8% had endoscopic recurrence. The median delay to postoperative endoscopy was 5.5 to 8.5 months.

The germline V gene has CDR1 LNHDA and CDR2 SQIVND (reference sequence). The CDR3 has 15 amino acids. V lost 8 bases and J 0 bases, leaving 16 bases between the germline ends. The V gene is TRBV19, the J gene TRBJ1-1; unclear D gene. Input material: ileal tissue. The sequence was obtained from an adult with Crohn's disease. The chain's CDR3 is CASFDPQLMNTEAFF. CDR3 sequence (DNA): TGTGCCAGTTTCGATCCTCAGCTTATGAACACTGAAGCTTTCTTT. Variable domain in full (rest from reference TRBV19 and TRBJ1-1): DGGITQSPKYLFRKEGQNVTLSCEQNLNHDAMYWYRQDPGQGLRLIYYSQIVNDFQKGDIAEGYSVSREKKESFPLTVTSAQKNPTAFYLCASFDPQLMNTEAFFGQGTRLTVV.